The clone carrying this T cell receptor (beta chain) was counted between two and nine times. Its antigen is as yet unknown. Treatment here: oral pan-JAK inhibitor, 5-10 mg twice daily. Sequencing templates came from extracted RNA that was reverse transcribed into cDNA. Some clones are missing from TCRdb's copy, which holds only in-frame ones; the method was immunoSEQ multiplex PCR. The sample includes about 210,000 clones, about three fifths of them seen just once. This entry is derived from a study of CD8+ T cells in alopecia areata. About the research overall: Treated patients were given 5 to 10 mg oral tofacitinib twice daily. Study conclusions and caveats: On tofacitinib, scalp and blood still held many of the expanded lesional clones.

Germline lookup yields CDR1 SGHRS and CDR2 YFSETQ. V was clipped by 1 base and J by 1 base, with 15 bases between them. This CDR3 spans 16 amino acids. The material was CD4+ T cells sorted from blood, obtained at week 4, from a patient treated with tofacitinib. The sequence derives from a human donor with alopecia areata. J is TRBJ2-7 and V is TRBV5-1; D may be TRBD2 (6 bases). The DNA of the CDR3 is TGCGCCAGCAGCTTGACAAGCGGGCGGCTTTCCTACGAGCAGTACTTC. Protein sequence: CASSLTSGRLSYEQYF.